This T cell receptor (beta chain) is from a study of CD8 T cells in Susac syndrome. RNA, at about 0.45 to 1 ug, was reverse transcribed with random hexamers. By means of immunoSEQ multiplex PCR, TCR beta CDR3 spanning 54 Vbeta and 13 Jbeta underwent amplification. TCRdb reanalysed the immunoSEQ multiplex PCR reads using MiXCR and keeps one entry per CDR3 protein. This table has 250,000 or so distinct CDR3 sequences, about 93% appearing once. V shed 6 bases, J shed 4 bases, and the junction held 3 bases outside the gene matches. The CDR3 has 13 amino acids. Germline-derived CDR1 and CDR2 are MRHNA and SNTAGT.

The sequenced sample was CD4+ T cells from PBMCs. The sequence was obtained from a human donor with multiple sclerosis. The rearrangement joins TRBV6-4 to TRBJ2-3; 8 bases are a match to TRBD1. The DNA of the CDR3 is TGTGCCAGCAGCACGGACAGGGCAGATACGCAGTATTTT. This encodes CASSTDRADTQYF.